The 20 T cell receptor beta chains below come from one sample, sequenced in a study of CD8+CD57+ T cells in acquired aplastic anemia (dated by TCRdb to the late 2010s). Sequencing was carried out with an Illumina HiSeq 2000. Profiling of TCR beta VDJ combinations and CDR3 sequences used genomic DNA as the template. The public reads were run again by TCRdb, first through fastp at Q25 and then through MiXCR, and only productive beta chains were kept. Rows are unified per CDR3 protein, each entry keeping the most common DNA and genes. The sample table records some 140,000 distinct CDR3 sequences; about 54% of these occur just once. The ten largest clones take up approximately 12% of the sample. The patients picked for sequencing were ones in whom flow cytometry had shown an expansion of CD8+CD57+ cells. The specimen sequenced was sorted CD4+, CD8+, or CD8+CD57+ T cells (not recorded which) from PBMCs. These receptors were collected from a human donor with aplastic anemia.

Notes on this clonotype: The conserved phenylalanine or tryptophan normally closing the CDR3 is absent here, so this likely arose from a read error. The DNA is left out, because the CDR3 cannot be placed on it with certainty; the CDR3 is given as TCRdb lists it. The CDR3 loop is CASSQQDR. The rearrangement links TRBV7-9 to TRBJ2-5; the table assigns TRBD1, which was not confirmed against the DNA. Germline CDR1 SEHNR, CDR2 FQNEAQ (reference sequence). The CDR3 totals 8 residues, both ends included.

The chain employs TRBV20-1 and TRBJ2-7; the match to TRBD2 covers 11 bases. Germline lookup yields CDR1 DFQATT and CDR2 SNEGSKA (reference sequence). Trimming at V came to 0 bases and at J to 2 bases, leaving 3 bases not matched to a gene. The CDR3 is made up of 15 amino acids. The CDR3 spells CSARELAGVPYEQYF. CDR3 nucleotides: TGCAGTGCTAGAGAACTAGCGGGAGTTCCCTACGAGCAGTACTTC.

This sequence joins TRBV7-7 and TRBJ2-3; 7 nucleotides align to TRBD1. Per germline, CDR1 SSHAT and CDR2 FNYEAQ (reference sequence). The CDR3 loop spans 14 amino acids. Trimming at V came to 6 bases and at J to 6 bases, leaving 9 bases not matched to a gene. CDR3 sequence reads: CASSTGDPGDTQYF. Here the CDR3 DNA reads TGTGCCAGCAGTACAGGGGACCCGGGGGATACGCAGTATTTT.

This clonotype has only a few counts. This may be a read error, as it is one base from a much larger clone. The chain links TRBV5-6 to TRBJ2-3; maybe TRBD1 (7 bases). Germline V gene sequence: CDR1 SGHDT, CDR2 YYEEEE. The CDR3 runs 16 residues. CDR3: CASSLVLDREEDTRYF. The CDR3 nucleotides are TGTGCCAGCAGCTTGGTCCTAGACAGGGAGGAAGATACGCGGTATTTT.

V gene TRBV25-1 combines with J gene TRBJ1-2; TRBD1 is a possible D gene (5 bases). CDR3 length: 15 amino acids. The V gene's germline CDR1 is MGHDK and CDR2 SYGVNS. Trimming removed 3 bases at V and 1 base at J, with 12 bases between. The CDR3 sequence: CASSDARGFNYGYTF. For the CDR3, the DNA is TGTGCCAGCAGTGATGCCCGGGGGTTTAACTATGGCTACACCTTC.

The chain uses TRBV6-1 and TRBJ2-2; TRBD2 is a possible D gene (6 bases). Germline CDR1 reads MNHNS; CDR2 reads SASEGT. Trimming left V 5 bases short and J 2 bases short, with 12 bases between. The CDR3 totals 15 residues. CDR3: CASSRISGNTGELFF. CDR3 nucleotide sequence: TGTGCCAGCAGTCGTATTAGCGGCAACACCGGGGAGCTGTTTTTT.

The rearrangement uses TRBV15 and TRBJ2-3; D remains ambiguous. There are 15 residues in the CDR3. The V and J ends lost 0 bases and 4 bases respectively, with 11 bases between them. CDR1 LNHNV and CDR2 YYDKDF come from the germline V gene (reference sequence). CDR3 region: CATSRDRVNADTQYF. The CDR3 nucleotides are TGTGCCACCAGCAGAGATCGCGTCAACGCAGATACGCAGTATTTT.

This clonotype has ten or more counts. The chain is built from TRBV20-1 and TRBJ1-1; no clear D. The V end lost 0 bases, the J end lost 1 base, and 12 bases lay between the germline ends. Per germline, CDR1 DFQATT and CDR2 SNEGSKA (reference sequence). This CDR3 has 15 residues. Written as DNA, the CDR3 is TGCAGTGCTAGAGAAGCCCTAGGGCCGAACACTGAAGCTTTCTTT. Translated, it gives CSAREALGPNTEAFF.

This chain connects TRBV7-9 to TRBJ2-2; D gene uncertain. This CDR3 has 13 amino acids. Trimming cost V 2 bases and J 8 bases, with 9 bases left between them. The germline V gene has CDR1 SEHNR and CDR2 FQNEAQ (reference sequence). The CDR3 here is CASSLKGTGELFF. The CDR3 DNA reads TGTGCCAGCAGCTTAAAAGGTACAGGGGAGCTGTTTTTT.

V gene TRBV7-6 combines with J gene TRBJ2-1; 8 bases are a match to TRBD2. The CDR3 spans 15 residues. The germline V gene encodes CDR1 SGHVS and CDR2 FNYEAQ. V trimming: 5 bases; J trimming: 6 bases; junction bases outside the gene matches: 9. CDR3: CASSPVGGAGNEQFF. CDR3 nucleotide sequence: TGTGCCAGCAGCCCGGTCGGGGGGGCTGGCAATGAGCAGTTCTTC.

This clonotype has just one count. This sequence joins TRBV7-8 and TRBJ2-5; 8 bases are a match to TRBD2. Germline V gives CDR1 SGHVS, CDR2 FQNEAQ. J gave up 4 bases and V 4 bases, and 14 bases lay outside the gene matches. This CDR3 is built from 17 residues. The CDR3 loop is CASSWSMGGGQRETQYF. CDR3 DNA: TGTGCCAGCAGCTGGAGTATGGGCGGGGGGCAGAGAGAGACCCAGTACTTC.

This clonotype has a count of ten or more. This chain links TRBV2 with TRBJ2-1; TRBD1 matches at 7 bases. CDR3 length: 15 amino acids. The junction had 6 bases not matched to a gene; V was cut back by 2 bases and J by 5 bases. Germline V lookup: CDR1 SNHLY, CDR2 FYNNEI. CDR3 loop: CASSEWGTVNNEQFF. The CDR3 DNA reads as TGTGCCAGCAGTGAATGGGGGACAGTGAACAATGAGCAGTTCTTC.

The chain carries TRBV20-1 and TRBJ2-4; 7 positions match TRBD1. This CDR3 region has 15 residues. Trimming removed 2 bases from V and 5 bases from J; junction bases left unmatched: 9. Germline V gene lookup returns CDR1 DFQATT and CDR2 SNEGSKA (reference sequence). The CDR3 sequence: CSARSQGGWENIQYF. CDR3 bases: TGCAGTGCTAGATCCCAAGGGGGCTGGGAAAACATTCAGTACTTC.

V and J are TRBV20-1 and TRBJ2-3; TRBD2 might be the D (7 bases). CDR1 DFQATT and CDR2 SNEGSKA come from the germline V gene (reference sequence). The CDR3 has 15 amino acids. The V and J ends lost 2 bases and 3 bases respectively, with 15 bases between them. CDR3 in DNA: TGCAGTGCTAGATTTGGGGGGGCCGGGACAGATACGCAGTATTTT. Translation: CSARFGGAGTDTQYF.

About this clonotype: This sequence may be a read error, since a much larger clone differs from it by one base. The gene calls are TRBV6-2 or TRBV6-3 and TRBJ2-3; tentative D call: TRBD1 (6 bases). Germline CDR1 MNHEY, CDR2 SVGEGT. This CDR3 spans 16 amino acids. The CDR3: CSSRTGTMIGTDTQYF. The CDR3 DNA follows: TGTTCCAGCAGAACGGGGACAATGATAGGCACAGATACGCAGTATTTT.

J is TRBJ2-7 and V is TRBV7-9; D could derive from TRBD1 or TRBD2 (5 bases each). The CDR3 runs 14 residues. Germline V gives CDR1 SEHNR, CDR2 FQNEAQ (reference sequence). V lost 4 bases and J lost 2, with 12 bases in between. CDR3 sequence (DNA): TGTGCCAGCAGCTATTCGGGACCCACCTACGAGCAGTACTTC. It codes for CASSYSGPTYEQYF.

V gene TRBV7-6 combines with J gene TRBJ2-7, with D possibly TRBD2 on 6 matching bases. V gave up 1 base and J gave up 5 bases, with 9 bases separating them. Germline-derived CDR1 and CDR2 are SGHVS and FNYEAQ. The length of the CDR3 is 13 residues. CDR3 sequence: CASSLVGGNEQYF. The DNA of the CDR3 is TGTGCCAGCAGCTTAGTTGGGGGGAACGAGCAGTACTTC.

The V and J genes are TRBV29-1 and TRBJ2-7, with 8 nucleotides matching TRBD1. The V gene end was trimmed by 0 bases and the J gene end by 4 bases; junction bases not matched to a gene: 5. Germline CDR1 reads SQVTM; CDR2 reads ANQGSEA. The CDR3 covers 14 residues. Here the CDR3 DNA reads TGCAGCGTTGAAGAATGGACAGGGAGGTACGAGCAGTACTTC. Its protein product is CSVEEWTGRYEQYF.

This chain joins TRBV9 and TRBJ2-7; D remains unclear. The CDR3 covers 14 residues. Trimming left V 0 bases short and J 0 bases short, with 7 bases between. Germline V lookup: CDR1 SGDLS, CDR2 YYNGEE. The CDR3 nucleotides are TGTGCCAGCAGCGTAGCAAGTAGCTCCTACGAGCAGTACTTC. This encodes CASSVASSSYEQYF.

The V gene is TRBV4-1, the J gene TRBJ2-3; D could derive from TRBD1 or TRBD2 (5 bases each). From germline, CDR1 is MGHRA and CDR2 YSYEKL. Trimming removed 0 bases at V and 2 bases at J, with 21 bases between. The CDR3 sequence is 19 residues long. CDR3 sequence (DNA): TGCGCCAGCAGCCAAGACGGGGCTGGACCTCTCCTACTCACAGATACGCAGTATTTT. Translated, it gives CASSQDGAGPLLLTDTQYF.